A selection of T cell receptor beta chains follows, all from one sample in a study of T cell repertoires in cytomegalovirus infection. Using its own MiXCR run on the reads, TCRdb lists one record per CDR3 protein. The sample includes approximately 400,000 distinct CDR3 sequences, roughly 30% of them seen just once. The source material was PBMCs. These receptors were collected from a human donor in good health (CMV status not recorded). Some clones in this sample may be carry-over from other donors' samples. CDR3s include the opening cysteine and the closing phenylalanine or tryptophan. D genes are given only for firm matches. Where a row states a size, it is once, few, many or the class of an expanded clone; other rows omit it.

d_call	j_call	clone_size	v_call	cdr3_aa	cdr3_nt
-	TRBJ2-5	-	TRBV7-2	CASGPGVDQETQYF	TGTGCCAGCGGCCCCGGGGTGGACCAAGAGACCCAGTACTTC
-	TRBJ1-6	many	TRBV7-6	CASSPNRDPDSPLHF	TGTGCCAGCAGCCCTAACAGGGATCCGGATTCACCCCTCCACTTT
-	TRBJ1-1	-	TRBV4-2	CASSQVGVFLEAFF	TGTGCCAGCAGCCAAGTTGGGGTGTTCCTTGAAGCTTTCTTT
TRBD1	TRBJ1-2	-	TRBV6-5	CASSYSSTGGADYGYTF	TGTGCCAGCAGTTACTCGTCCACAGGGGGCGCGGACTATGGCTACACCTTC
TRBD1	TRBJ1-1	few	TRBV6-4	CASSVDRVNTEAFF	TGTGCCAGCAGTGTGGACAGGGTGAACACTGAAGCTTTCTTT
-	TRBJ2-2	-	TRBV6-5	CASSSLMNTGELFF	TGTGCCAGCAGTTCGTTAATGAACACCGGGGAGCTGTTTTTT
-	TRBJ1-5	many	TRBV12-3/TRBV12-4	CASSLMDSNQPQHF	TGTGCCAGCAGCTTAATGGATAGCAATCAGCCCCAGCATTTT
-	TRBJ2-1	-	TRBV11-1	CASSLERSDYNEQFF	TGTGCCAGCAGCTTAGAAAGATCCGATTACAATGAGCAGTTCTTC
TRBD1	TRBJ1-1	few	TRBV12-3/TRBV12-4	CASTRGTGGTEAFF	TGTGCCAGCACCCGAGGGACAGGGGGGACTGAAGCTTTCTTT
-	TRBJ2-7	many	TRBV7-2	CASSLAGGLSYEQYF	TGTGCCAGCAGCTTAGCGGGGGGCCTCTCCTACGAGCAGTACTTC